This TCR beta chain came from a study of STAT5B mutations in CD4+ large granular lymphocyte leukemia. Study-wide points: Compared with healthy controls (2/35), patient top clones favored TRBV06 (8/27). No patients shared main leukemic clonotypes, though less than 30% appeared at low frequency elsewhere.

Turning to this clone: Its target is unknown.

The protocol was immunoSEQ multiplex PCR, while the TCRdb copy is restricted to in-frame clones and leaves out a portion. The sample carries about 21,000 clones, about 80% recorded once. Trimming removed 3 bases at V and 0 bases at J, with 8 bases between. Germline values: CDR1 MNHNS, CDR2 SASEGT. The CDR3 spans 15 residues. J is TRBJ1-4 and V is TRBV6-1, with a weak D call TRBD1 (5 bases). The TCR comes from a human donor in good health. Sequenced material: CD4+ T cells from blood buffy coats. CDR3 in DNA: TGTGCCAGCAGTGACGGGGGAGCAACTAATGAAAAACTGTTTTTT. Protein: CASSDGGATNEKLFF.